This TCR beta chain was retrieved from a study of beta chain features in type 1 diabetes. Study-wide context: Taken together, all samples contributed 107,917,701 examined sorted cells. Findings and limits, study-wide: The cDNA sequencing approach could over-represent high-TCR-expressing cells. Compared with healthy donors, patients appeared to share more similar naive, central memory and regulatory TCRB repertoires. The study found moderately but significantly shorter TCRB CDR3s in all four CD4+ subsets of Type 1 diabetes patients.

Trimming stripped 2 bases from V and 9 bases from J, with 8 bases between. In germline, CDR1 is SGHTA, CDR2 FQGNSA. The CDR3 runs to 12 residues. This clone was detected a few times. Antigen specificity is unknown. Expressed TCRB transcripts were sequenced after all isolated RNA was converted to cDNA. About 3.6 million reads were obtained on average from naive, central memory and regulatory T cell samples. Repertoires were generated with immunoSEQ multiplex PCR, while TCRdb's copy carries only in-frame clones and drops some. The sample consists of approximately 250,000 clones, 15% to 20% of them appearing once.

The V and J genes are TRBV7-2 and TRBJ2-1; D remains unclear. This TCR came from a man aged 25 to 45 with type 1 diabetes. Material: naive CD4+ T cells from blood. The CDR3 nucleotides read TGTGCCAGCAGCTTATTAGTTAGTGAGCAGTTCTTC. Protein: CASSLLVSEQFF. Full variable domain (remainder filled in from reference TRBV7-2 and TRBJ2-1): GAGVSQSPSNKVTEKGKDVELRCDPISGHTALYWYRQSLGQGLEFLIYFQGNSAPDKSGLPSDRFSAERTGGSVSTLTIQRTQQEDSAVYLCASSLLVSEQFFGPGTRLTVL.